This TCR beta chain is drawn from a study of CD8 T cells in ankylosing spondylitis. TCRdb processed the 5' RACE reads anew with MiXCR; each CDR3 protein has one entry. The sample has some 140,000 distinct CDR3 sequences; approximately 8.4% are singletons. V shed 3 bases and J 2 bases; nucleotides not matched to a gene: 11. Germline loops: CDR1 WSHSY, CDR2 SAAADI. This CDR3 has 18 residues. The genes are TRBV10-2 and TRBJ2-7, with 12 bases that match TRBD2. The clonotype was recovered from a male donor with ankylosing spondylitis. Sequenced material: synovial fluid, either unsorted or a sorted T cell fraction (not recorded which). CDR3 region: CASSDFGLAGGPPYEQYF. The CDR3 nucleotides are TGCGCCAGCAGTGACTTCGGGCTAGCGGGAGGGCCCCCCTACGAGCAGTACTTC.